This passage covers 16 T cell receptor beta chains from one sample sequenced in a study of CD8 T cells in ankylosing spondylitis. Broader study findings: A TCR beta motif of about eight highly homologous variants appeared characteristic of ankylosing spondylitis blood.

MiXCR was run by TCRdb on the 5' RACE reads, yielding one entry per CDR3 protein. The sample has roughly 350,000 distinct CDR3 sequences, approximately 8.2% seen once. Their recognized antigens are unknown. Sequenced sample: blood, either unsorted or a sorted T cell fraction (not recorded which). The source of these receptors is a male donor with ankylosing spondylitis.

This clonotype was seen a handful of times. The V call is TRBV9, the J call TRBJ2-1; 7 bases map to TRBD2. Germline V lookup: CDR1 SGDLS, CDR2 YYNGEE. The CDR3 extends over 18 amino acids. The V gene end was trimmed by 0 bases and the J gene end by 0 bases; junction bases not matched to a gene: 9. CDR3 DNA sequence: TGTGCCAGCAGCGTAGCTACGGCGGGAGCGAGCTCCTACAATGAGCAGTTCTTC. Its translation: CASSVATAGASSYNEQFF.

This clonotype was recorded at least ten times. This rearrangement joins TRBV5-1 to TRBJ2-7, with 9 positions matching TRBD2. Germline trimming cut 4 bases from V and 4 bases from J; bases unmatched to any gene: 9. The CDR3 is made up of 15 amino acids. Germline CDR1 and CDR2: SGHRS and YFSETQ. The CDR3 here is CASSRGRATTYEQYF. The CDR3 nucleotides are TGCGCCAGCAGCCGCGGGAGGGCCACTACTTACGAGCAGTACTTC.

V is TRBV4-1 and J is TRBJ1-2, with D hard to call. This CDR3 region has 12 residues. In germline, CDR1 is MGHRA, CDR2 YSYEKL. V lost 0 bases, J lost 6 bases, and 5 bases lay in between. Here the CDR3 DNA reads TGCGCCAGCAGCCAAGACTGGGATGGCTACACCTTC. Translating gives CASSQDWDGYTF.

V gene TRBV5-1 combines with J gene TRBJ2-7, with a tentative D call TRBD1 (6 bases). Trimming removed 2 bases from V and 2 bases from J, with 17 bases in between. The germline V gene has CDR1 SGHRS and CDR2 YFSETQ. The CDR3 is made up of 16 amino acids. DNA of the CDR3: TGCGCCAGCAGCTTAGGGGGTGCGGTTGGGGCCTACGAGCAGTACTTC. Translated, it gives CASSLGGAVGAYEQYF.

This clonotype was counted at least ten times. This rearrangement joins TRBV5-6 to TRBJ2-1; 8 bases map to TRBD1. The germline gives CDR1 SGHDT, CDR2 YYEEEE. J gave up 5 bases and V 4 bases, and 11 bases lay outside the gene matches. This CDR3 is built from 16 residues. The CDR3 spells CASSRMRTGTDNEQFF. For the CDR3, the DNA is TGTGCCAGCAGCCGAATGAGGACAGGGACGGACAATGAGCAGTTCTTC.

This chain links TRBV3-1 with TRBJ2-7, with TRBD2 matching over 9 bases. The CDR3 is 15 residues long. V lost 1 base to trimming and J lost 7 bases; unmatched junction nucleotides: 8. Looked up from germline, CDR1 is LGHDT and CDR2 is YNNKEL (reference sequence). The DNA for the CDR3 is TGTGCCAGCAGCCAAGGTCGAGGACTAGCGCAAGAGCAGTACTTC. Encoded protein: CASSQGRGLAQEQYF.

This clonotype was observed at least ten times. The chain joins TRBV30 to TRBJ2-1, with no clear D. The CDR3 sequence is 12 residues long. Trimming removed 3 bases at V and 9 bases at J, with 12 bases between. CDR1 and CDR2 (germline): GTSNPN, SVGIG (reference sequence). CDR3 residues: CAWSVLLAEQFF. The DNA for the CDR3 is TGTGCCTGGAGCGTCCTCTTGGCTGAGCAGTTCTTC.

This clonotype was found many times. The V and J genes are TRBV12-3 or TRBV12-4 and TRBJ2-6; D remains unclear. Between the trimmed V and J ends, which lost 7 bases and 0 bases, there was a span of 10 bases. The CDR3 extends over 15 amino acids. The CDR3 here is CASIKDRSGANVLTF. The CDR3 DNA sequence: TGTGCCAGCATCAAGGACCGCTCTGGGGCCAACGTCCTGACTTTC.

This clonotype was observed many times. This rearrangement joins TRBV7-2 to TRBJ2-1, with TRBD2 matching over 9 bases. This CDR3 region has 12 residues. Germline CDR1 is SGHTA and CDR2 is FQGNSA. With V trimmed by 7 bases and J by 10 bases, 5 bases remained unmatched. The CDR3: CASNSGSWEQFF. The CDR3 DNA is TGTGCCAGCAATAGCGGGAGTTGGGAGCAGTTCTTC.

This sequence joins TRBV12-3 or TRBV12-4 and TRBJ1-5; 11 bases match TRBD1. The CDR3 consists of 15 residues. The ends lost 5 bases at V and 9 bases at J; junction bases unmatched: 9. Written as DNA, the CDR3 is TGTGCCAGCAGTCCCGGGACAGGGGGGGCGCGGCCCCAGCATTTT. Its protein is CASSPGTGGARPQHF.

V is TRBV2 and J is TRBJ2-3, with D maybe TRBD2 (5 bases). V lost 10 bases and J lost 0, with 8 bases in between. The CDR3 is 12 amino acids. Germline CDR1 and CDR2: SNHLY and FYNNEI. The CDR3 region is CANRGSTDTQYF. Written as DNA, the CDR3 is TGTGCCAACCGAGGGAGCACAGATACGCAGTATTTT.

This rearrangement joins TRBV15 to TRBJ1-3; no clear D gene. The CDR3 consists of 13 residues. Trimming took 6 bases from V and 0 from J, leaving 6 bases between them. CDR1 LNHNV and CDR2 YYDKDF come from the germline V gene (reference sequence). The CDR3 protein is CATRITSGNTIYF. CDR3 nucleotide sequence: TGTGCCACCAGGATCACCTCTGGAAACACCATATATTTT.

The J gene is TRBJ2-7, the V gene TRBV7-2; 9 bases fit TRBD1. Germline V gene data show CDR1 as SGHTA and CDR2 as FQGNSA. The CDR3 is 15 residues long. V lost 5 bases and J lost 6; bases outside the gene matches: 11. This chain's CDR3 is CASSNTGGVRGEQYF. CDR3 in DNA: TGTGCCAGCAGCAATACAGGGGGCGTGAGGGGCGAGCAGTACTTC.

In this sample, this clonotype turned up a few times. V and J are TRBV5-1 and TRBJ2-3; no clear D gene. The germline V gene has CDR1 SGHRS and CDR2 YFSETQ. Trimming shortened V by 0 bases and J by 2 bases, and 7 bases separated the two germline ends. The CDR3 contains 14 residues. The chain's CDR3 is CASSLDGVTDTQYF. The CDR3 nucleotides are TGCGCCAGCAGCTTGGACGGAGTCACAGATACGCAGTATTTT.

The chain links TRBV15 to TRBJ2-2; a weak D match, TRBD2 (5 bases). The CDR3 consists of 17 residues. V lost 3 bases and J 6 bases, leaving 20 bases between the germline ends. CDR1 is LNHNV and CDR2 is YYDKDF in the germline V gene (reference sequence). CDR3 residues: CATSRKIRGIVAGELFF. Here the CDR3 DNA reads TGTGCCACCAGCAGGAAGATTCGGGGTATCGTGGCCGGGGAGCTGTTTTTT. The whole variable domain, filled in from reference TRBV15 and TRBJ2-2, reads DAMVIQNPRYQVTQFGKPVTLSCSQTLNHNVMYWYQQKSSQAPKLLFHYYDKDFNNEADTPDNFQSRRPNTSFCFLDIRSPGLGDTAMYLCATSRKIRGIVAGELFFGEGSRLTVL.

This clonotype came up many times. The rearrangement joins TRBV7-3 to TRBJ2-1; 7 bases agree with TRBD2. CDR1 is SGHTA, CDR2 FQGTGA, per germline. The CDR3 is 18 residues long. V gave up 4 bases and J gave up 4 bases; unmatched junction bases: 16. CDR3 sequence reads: CASSSLVGEGQGYNEQFF. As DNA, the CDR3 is TGTGCCAGCAGCTCCCTGGTGGGGGAGGGCCAGGGTTACAATGAGCAGTTCTTC.